This note documents a single T cell receptor beta chain sequence. Its antigen is unidentified. V gave up 5 bases and J gave up 2 bases; unmatched junction bases: 6. Per the germline V gene, CDR1 is MNHEY and CDR2 is SMNVEV (reference sequence). The CDR3 extends over 15 amino acids. This record comes from a study of OX40 agonist ivuxolimab in advanced cancers. Study-level information: Participants, 82.7% male, averaged roughly 55 years of age, ranging from roughly 20 to 85.

Study observations and caveats: Undetermined was the antigen specificity of the expanded peripheral T cells. At doses 0.1 to 3.0 mg/kg, CD4+ and CD8+ clones expanded.

Some clones are missing from TCRdb's copy, which holds only in-frame ones; the method was immunoSEQ multiplex PCR. The sample lists more than 9,500 clones, 60% to 80% occurring once. The material sequenced was CD4+ or CD8+ T cells sorted from blood, taken in a trial of the OX40 agonist ivuxolimab. The chain couples TRBV27 to TRBJ2-7; 10 bases map to TRBD2. The sequence was obtained from an adult with an advanced solid tumor such as melanoma, head and neck, liver or kidney cancer. The CDR3 here is CASSPIAGGTYEQYF. The DNA of the CDR3 is TGTGCCAGCAGTCCCATAGCGGGAGGTACCTACGAGCAGTACTTC.